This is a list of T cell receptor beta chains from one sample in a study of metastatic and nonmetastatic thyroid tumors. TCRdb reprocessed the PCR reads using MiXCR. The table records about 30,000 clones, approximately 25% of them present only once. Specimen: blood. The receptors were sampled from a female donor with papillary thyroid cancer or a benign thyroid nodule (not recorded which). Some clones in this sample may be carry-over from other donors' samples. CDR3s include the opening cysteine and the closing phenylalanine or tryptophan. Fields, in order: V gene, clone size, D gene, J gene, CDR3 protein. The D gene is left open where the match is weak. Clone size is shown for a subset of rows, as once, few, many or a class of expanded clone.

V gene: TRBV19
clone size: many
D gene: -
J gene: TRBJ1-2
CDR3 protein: CASRSLPAQNYGYTF

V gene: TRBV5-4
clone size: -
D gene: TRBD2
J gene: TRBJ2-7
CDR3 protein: CASSTGTSFYEQYF

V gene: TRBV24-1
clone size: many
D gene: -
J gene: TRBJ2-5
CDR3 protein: CATSDTRDNEKETQYF

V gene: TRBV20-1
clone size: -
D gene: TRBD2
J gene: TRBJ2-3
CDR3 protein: CSAMGLAIDTQYF

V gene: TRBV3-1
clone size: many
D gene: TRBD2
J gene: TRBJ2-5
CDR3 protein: CASSQEGSSGYQETQYF

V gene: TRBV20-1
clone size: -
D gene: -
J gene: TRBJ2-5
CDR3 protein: CSASLSWETQYF

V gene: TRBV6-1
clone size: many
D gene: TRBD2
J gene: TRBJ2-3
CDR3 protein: CASSSRAGGGDTQYF

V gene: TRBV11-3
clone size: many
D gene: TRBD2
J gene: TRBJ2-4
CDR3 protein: CASSALTSGLAKNIQYF

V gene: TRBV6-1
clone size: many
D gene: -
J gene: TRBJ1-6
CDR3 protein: CASSAGPYNSLLHF

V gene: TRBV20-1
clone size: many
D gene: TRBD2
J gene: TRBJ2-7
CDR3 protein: CSGLLAGLTYEQYF

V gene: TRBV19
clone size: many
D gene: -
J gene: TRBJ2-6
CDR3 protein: CASSPEYGSGANVLTF

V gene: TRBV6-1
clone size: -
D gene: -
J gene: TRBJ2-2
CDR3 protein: CASSRSPGTGTGELFF

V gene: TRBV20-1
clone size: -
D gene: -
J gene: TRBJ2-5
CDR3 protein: CSWGTQYF

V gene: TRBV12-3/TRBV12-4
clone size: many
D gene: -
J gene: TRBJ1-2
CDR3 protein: CASSLPSTYGYTF

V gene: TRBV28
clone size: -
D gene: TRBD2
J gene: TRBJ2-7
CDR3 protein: CASTPGLAGEGQYF

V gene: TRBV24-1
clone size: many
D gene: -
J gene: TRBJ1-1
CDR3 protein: CATTFGTEAFF

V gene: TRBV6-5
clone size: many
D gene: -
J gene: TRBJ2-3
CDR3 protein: CASSYGEDTQYF

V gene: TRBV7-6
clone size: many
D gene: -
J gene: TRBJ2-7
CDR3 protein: CASSLAGRASYEQYF

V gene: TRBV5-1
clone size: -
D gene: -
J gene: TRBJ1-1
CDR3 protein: CASSLETGNTEAFF

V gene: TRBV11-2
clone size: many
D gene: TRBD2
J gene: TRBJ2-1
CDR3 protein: CASSFGGSFNEQFF

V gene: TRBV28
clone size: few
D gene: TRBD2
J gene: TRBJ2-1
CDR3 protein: CASSSRVAGLVEQFF

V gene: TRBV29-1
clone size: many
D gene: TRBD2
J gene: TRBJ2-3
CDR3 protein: CSFGGWAGDLDTQYF

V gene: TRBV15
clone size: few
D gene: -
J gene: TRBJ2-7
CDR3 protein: CATSSPASYEQYF

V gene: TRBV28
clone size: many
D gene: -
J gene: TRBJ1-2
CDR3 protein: CASKTGQVDYTF

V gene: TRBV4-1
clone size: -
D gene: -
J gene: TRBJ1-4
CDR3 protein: CASSQDIYRLNEKLFF

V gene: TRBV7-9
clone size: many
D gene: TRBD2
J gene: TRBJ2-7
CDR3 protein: CASLEAGLVAHEQYF

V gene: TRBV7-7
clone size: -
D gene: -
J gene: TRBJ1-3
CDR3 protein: CASSLEVPSGAGNTIYF

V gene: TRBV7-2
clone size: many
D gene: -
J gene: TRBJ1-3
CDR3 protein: CASAKPGLNTIYF

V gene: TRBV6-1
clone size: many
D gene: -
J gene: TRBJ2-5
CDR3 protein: CASTPPGQETQYF

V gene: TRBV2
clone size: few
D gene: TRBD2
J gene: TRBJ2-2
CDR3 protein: CASTGLAGGSGELFF

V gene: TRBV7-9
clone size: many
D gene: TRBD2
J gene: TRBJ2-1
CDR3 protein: CASSSGTSEYNEQFF

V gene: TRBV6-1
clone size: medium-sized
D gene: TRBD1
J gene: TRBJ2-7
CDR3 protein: CASSKTPGTGVREQYF

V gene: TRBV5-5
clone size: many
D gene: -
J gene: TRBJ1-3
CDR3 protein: CASSRLGNTIYF

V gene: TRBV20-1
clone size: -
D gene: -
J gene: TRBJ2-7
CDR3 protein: CSAPAVRGFDEQYF

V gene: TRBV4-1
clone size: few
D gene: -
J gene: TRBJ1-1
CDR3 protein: CASSQDAGDREAFF

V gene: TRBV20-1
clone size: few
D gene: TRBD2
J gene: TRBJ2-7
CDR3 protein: CSARTSGRGGEQYF

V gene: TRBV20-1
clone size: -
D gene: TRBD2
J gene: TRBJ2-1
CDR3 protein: CSAMLAGSYNEQFF

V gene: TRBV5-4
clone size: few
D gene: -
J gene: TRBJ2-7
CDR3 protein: CASSFEGSYEQYF

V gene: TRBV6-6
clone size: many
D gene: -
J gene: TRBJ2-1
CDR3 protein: CASSYSIQAYNEQFF

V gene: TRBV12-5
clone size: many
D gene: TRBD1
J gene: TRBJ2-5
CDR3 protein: CASVSGWTGQGRQTQYF

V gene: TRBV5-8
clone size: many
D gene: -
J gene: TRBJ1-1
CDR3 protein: CASSPYMNAEAFF

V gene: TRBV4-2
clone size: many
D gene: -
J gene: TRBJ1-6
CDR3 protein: CASSQGPGSRSPLHF

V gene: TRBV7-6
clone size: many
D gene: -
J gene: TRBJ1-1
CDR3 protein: CASSHGTGNTEAFF

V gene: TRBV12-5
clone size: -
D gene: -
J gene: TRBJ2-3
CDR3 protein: CARGPNPRDTQYF

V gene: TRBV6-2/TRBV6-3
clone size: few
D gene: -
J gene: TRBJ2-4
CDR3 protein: CANSRQVGKNIQYF

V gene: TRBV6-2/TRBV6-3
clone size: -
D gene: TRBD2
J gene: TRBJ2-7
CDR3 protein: CASSRPGTSGSYEQYF

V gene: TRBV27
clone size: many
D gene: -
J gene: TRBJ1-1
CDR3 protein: CASSLKGNTEAFF

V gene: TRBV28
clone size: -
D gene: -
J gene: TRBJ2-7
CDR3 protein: CAIGGLSYDQYF

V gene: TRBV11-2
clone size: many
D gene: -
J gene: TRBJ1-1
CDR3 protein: CASSPNQVHTEAFF

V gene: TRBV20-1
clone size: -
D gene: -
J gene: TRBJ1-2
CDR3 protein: CSARARDKARAYGYTF

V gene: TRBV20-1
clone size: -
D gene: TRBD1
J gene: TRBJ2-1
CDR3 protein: CSASSGRTGRTNEQFF

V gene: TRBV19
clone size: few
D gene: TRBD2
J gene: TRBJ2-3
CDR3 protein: CATLREGTDTQYF

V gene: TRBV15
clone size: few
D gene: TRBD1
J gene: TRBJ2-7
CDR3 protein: CATSSEGTGEYEQYF

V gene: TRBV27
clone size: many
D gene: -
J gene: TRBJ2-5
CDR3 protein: CASSAETQYF

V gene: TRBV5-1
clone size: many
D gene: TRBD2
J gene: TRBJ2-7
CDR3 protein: CASSLASGIAYEQYF

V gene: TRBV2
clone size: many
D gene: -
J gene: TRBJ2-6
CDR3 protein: CASKVEGLNSGANVLTF

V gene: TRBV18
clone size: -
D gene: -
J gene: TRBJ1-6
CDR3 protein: CASSPGTPANNSPLHF

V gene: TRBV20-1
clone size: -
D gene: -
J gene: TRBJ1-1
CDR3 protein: CSAIGDSTEAFF

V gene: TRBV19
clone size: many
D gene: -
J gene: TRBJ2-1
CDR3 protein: CASSTGVAYNEQFF

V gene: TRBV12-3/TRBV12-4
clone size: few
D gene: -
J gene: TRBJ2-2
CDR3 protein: CASRKQAGMNTGELFF